This entry concerns a single T cell receptor beta chain. Its cognate antigen has yet to be identified. Base qualities are missing; no much larger clone stands one base away. Sequencing was carried out with an Illumina HiSeq 2500. Quantitative 5'-RACE with molecular barcodes was the method used to prepare the TCR beta libraries. In the source study's methods: A new computational method based on a probabilistic model of VDJ rearrangement was used to identify disease-linked TCR variants. TCRdb trimmed the raw reads at Q25, called clones with MiXCR and kept productive beta chains. Rows are combined by CDR3 protein, so each entry shows the most common genes and DNA. The V and J calls reflect TCRdb's pipeline rather than the authors' work. The sample has some 800,000 distinct CDR3 sequences on record, 10% to 15% of them singletons. Approximately 0.51% of the sample is held by the ten biggest clonotypes. The germline V gene (reference sequence) specifies DFQATT as CDR1 and SNEGSKA as CDR2. Trimming removed 2 bases from V and 0 bases from J; the gene matches leave 10 bases unexplained. The CDR3 measures 18 amino acids from cysteine to phenylalanine. Here the CDR3 DNA is all that survives: 54 bases in frame from base 1.

These data belong to a study of CD8 T cells in ankylosing spondylitis (dated by TCRdb to the late 2010s). Regarding the research as a whole: T cell receptor beta repertoires were profiled in healthy donors and ankylosing spondylitis patients so that disease-linked TCR variants could be found. The full study cohort comprised approximately 23 ankylosing spondylitis patients and around 100 healthy donors. Peripheral blood was sampled, and synovial fluid was additionally collected from ankylosing spondylitis patients.

Summary of the overall study and its limitations: The disease-linked clones were reported as significantly enriched in matched synovial fluid samples from ankylosing spondylitis patients. Blood from ankylosing spondylitis patients appeared to be characterized by a TCR beta motif composed of about 8 highly homologous amino acid variants. Some motif variants had previously been reported in the synovial fluid and blood of reactive arthritis patients, which suggests shared mechanisms of disease initiation. The disease-linked clones showed a CD8+ phenotype and occurred at relatively low frequencies in peripheral blood.

The chain uses TRBV20-1 and TRBJ2-3; 11 bases in the junction line up with TRBD2. This clonotype originated in a male donor with ankylosing spondylitis. Material for sequencing was blood, either unsorted or a sorted T cell fraction (not recorded which). The DNA reads as follows: TGCAGTGCTAGAATACTAGCGGGAGCGTCCCCTAGCACAGATACGCAGTATTTT. Its protein is CSARILAGASPSTDTQYF.